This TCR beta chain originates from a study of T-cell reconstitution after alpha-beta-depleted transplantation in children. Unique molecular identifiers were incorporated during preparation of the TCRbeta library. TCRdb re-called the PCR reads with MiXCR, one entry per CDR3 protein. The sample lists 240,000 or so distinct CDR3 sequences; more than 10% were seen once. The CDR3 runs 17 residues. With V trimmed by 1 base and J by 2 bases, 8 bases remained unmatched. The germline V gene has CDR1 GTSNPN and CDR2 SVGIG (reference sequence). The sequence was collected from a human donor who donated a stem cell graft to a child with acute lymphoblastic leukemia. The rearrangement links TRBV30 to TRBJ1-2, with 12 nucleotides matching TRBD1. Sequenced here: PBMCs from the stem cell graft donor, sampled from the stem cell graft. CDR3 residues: CAWSGPGTGGLNYGYTF. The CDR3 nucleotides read TGTGCCTGGAGTGGCCCAGGGACAGGGGGCTTAAACTATGGCTACACCTTC.